The clone carrying this T cell receptor (beta chain) was found many times. Antigen: not known. This record comes from a study of CD8 T cells in ankylosing spondylitis. Whole-study findings and limits: Previously reported in reactive arthritis synovial fluid and blood were some of the motif variants. Matched synovial fluid from ankylosing spondylitis patients was reported to be enriched for disease-linked clones. Seemingly characteristic of ankylosing spondylitis blood was a TCR beta motif consisting of fewer than 10 highly homologous variants.

TCRdb used MiXCR to reprocess the 5' RACE reads, holding one entry per CDR3 protein. This table has 200,000 to 300,000 distinct CDR3 sequences, 8% to 9.5% appearing once. The germline gives CDR1 SGHTA, CDR2 FQGNSA. The V end lost 5 bases, the J end lost 1 base, and 9 bases lay between the germline ends. The CDR3 length is 15 residues. This chain uses TRBV7-2 with TRBJ2-6; tentatively, D is TRBD2 (5 bases). Material for sequencing was blood, either unsorted or a sorted T cell fraction (not recorded which). This TCR was sampled from a male donor with ankylosing spondylitis or in good health (not recorded which). The CDR3 DNA reads TGTGCCAGCAGCCAGACTATTTCTGGGGCCAACGTCCTGACTTTC. Translating gives CASSQTISGANVLTF.